A single T cell receptor (beta chain) is shown here with its context. Its antigen is unknown. These data are taken from a study of shared clonotypes between healthy human individuals. The assay used deep level. Under the authors' procedure: Filtering differed because ImmunoSEQ produced junction-only sequences that carried no quality scores. Sequencing used immunoSEQ multiplex PCR; TCRdb keeps in-frame clones, though not all of them. The DNA was the basis for D and trimming; V, J and clone size are from that table. The data hold some 1,400,000 clones, with roughly 95% observed a single time. Notes on the study in general: The researchers took only blood, and tissue repertoires probably look different.

CDR3 length equals 14 residues. The V gene lost 0 bases and the J gene lost 3 bases, with 10 bases spanning the gap. Germline-derived CDR1 and CDR2 are SGHRS and YFSETQ. Sequenced material: naive CD4+ T cells sorted from blood. Documented subset: CD45RA+ positively selected. The chain uses TRBV5-1 and TRBJ2-7; D perhaps matches TRBD2 (6 bases). This TCR came from a man aged 25 to 40 in good health. CDR3 protein: CASSLEAGLYEQYF. The CDR3 DNA follows: TGCGCCAGCAGCTTGGAAGCGGGCCTCTACGAGCAGTACTTC.